Below, 14 T cell receptor beta chains from the same sample are listed, as sequenced in a study of T cell changes during pregnancy in multiple sclerosis (dated 2019 in TCRdb). Receptor libraries were prepared by the immunoSEQ multiplex PCR assay. TCRdb took over this immuneACCESS table, retaining in-frame rearrangements with V and J assigned. Such tables are incomplete; in checked studies, under half of the missing clones stem from an unresolved V gene, and the remainder is unexplained. In all, the sample holds 70,000 or so clones, and roughly 92% of those were seen once. The biggest ten clones account for less than 2% of the sample. The sequenced sample was peripheral blood, obtained in the third trimester of pregnancy. These receptors originate from a female donor in good health, enrolled as a control in a pregnancy study.

The chain uses TRBV7-3 and TRBJ2-1, with D possibly matching TRBD1 (6 bases). From germline, CDR1 is SGHTA and CDR2 FQGTGA. The CDR3 is made up of 15 amino acids. The V gene lost 10 bases and the J gene lost 6 bases, with 22 bases spanning the gap. CDR3 protein: CATSPNRVPSNEQFF. The CDR3 DNA sequence: TGTGCCACCTCACCTAACAGGGTCCCCTCCAATGAGCAGTTCTTC.

The J gene is TRBJ2-2, the V gene TRBV5-4; 9 bases align to TRBD2. Germline loops: CDR1 SGHNT, CDR2 YYREEE (reference sequence). CDR3 length: 16 amino acids. The junction had 4 bases not matched to a gene; V was cut back by 0 bases and J by 4 bases. The CDR3 is CASSLGGGRGTGELFF. The CDR3 nucleotides are TGTGCCAGCAGCTTGGGTGGCGGGAGGGGCACCGGGGAGCTGTTTTTT. Based on the CDR3 plus reference TRBV5-4 and TRBJ2-2, the full variable domain is ETGVTQSPTHLIKTRGQQVTLRCSSQSGHNTVSWYQQALGQGPQFIFQYYREEENGRGNFPPRFSGLQFPNYSSELNVNALELDDSALYLCASSLGGGRGTGELFFGEGSRLTVL.

This chain joins TRBV15 and TRBJ1-4; 8 bases line up with TRBD1. Germline-derived CDR1 and CDR2 are LNHNV and YYDKDF (reference sequence). With V trimmed by 8 bases and J by 8 bases, 10 bases remained unmatched. The CDR3 is 14 amino acids. CDR3 sequence reads: CATGPGTGPEKLFF. In nucleotides, the CDR3 is TGTGCCACCGGCCCCGGGACAGGTCCCGAAAAACTGTTTTTT.

V gene TRBV2 combines with J gene TRBJ2-5, with D unresolved. This CDR3 region has 13 residues. V shed 4 bases and J shed 4 bases, with 10 bases lying between them. The V gene's germline CDR1 is SNHLY and CDR2 FYNNEI. CDR3: CASSVHWRETQYF. The DNA of the CDR3 is TGTGCCAGCAGTGTGCATTGGAGAGAGACCCAGTACTTC.

This chain links TRBV19 with TRBJ2-1; 8 nucleotides agree with TRBD2. V lost 6 bases and J lost 6; bases outside the gene matches: 13. There are 16 residues in the CDR3. Germline CDR1 LNHDA, CDR2 SQIVND (reference sequence). The CDR3 nucleotides are TGTGCCAGTAGCCCCTTTCTGGCGGGGGGACCCAATGAGCAGTTCTTC. It is translated as CASSPFLAGGPNEQFF.

V usage is TRBV7-3 and J usage is TRBJ2-2; the match to TRBD2 covers 8 bases. The CDR3 has 14 amino acids. CDR1 is SGHTA, CDR2 FQGTGA, per germline. J gave up 6 bases and V 5 bases, and 5 bases lay outside the gene matches. CDR3 nucleotides: TGTGCCAGCAGCACGACTAGCGTCCCCGGGGAGCTGTTTTTT. Translating it yields CASSTTSVPGELFF.

CDR3 in DNA: TGTGCCAGCAGCGAGTGGACTACGGGCAAATACGAGCAGTACTTC. Translated, it gives CASSEWTTGKYEQYF. V is TRBV7-3 and J is TRBJ2-7; D may be TRBD2 (6 bases). The germline V gene encodes CDR1 SGHTA and CDR2 FQGTGA. The V and J ends lost 5 bases and 4 bases respectively, with 18 bases between them. The CDR3 is made up of 15 amino acids.

The V and J genes are TRBV7-9 and TRBJ1-2; 9 bases are shared with TRBD1. The ends lost 5 bases at V and 8 bases at J; junction bases unmatched: 9. This CDR3 has 14 amino acids. Germline V lookup: CDR1 SEHNR, CDR2 FQNEAQ (reference sequence). The DNA of the CDR3 is TGTGCCAGCAGCCCCGGACAGGGGTCTCAAGGCTACACCTTC. The encoded protein is CASSPGQGSQGYTF. Based on the CDR3 plus reference TRBV7-9 and TRBJ1-2, the full variable domain is DTGVSQNPRHKITKRGQNVTFRCDPISEHNRLYWYRQTLGQGPEFLTYFQNEAQLEKSRLLSDRFSAERPKGSFSTLEIQRTEQGDSAMYLCASSPGQGSQGYTFGSGTRLTVV.

The chain has TRBV19 and TRBJ2-1; 7 positions agree with TRBD1. Germline CDR1 and CDR2: LNHDA and SQIVND (reference sequence). The CDR3 has 16 residues. Losses at the gene ends were 1 base for V and 2 bases for J; bases not matched to a gene: 5. The CDR3 reads CASSIVEGAPYNEQFF. Here the CDR3 DNA reads TGTGCCAGTAGTATAGTTGAGGGGGCCCCCTACAATGAGCAGTTCTTC.

V and J are TRBV18 and TRBJ2-1, with a weak D call TRBD1 (5 bases). The CDR3 contains 14 residues. CDR1 KGHSH and CDR2 LQKENI come from the germline V gene. V lost 5 bases to trimming and J lost 6 bases, with 14 bases between them. CDR3 amino acids: CASSFTAGRNEQFF. The CDR3 DNA follows: TGTGCCAGCTCATTCACCGCAGGGCGCAATGAGCAGTTCTTC.

The chain has TRBV30 and TRBJ2-5; TRBD2 agrees at 11 bases. Germline V gives CDR1 GTSNPN, CDR2 SVGIG (reference sequence). After removal of 2 bases from V and 7 bases from J, the junction contained 12 bases not matched to a gene. This CDR3 region has 16 residues. CDR3 residues: CAWSHGSGGALGTQYF. CDR3 DNA sequence: TGTGCCTGGAGTCATGGTAGCGGGGGGGCCTTGGGGACCCAGTACTTC.

This sequence joins TRBV9 and TRBJ2-1, with 8 positions matching TRBD2. CDR1 and CDR2 from the germline V gene are SGDLS and YYNGEE. The CDR3 loop spans 15 amino acids. Germline trimming cut 0 bases from V and 5 bases from J; bases unmatched to any gene: 4. The CDR3 DNA follows: TGTGCCAGCAGCGTAGCTAGCGGGCTTCACAATGAGCAGTTCTTC. Its protein is CASSVASGLHNEQFF.

V and J are TRBV27 and TRBJ2-1, with 13 bases that match TRBD2. The CDR3 runs to 15 residues. V trimming: 5 bases; J trimming: 8 bases; junction bases outside the gene matches: 6. CDR1 and CDR2 (germline): MNHEY, SMNVEV (reference sequence). CDR3 protein: CASSLTSGRLDEQFF. DNA of the CDR3: TGTGCCAGCAGTCTGACTAGCGGGAGGCTCGATGAGCAGTTCTTC.

V is TRBV10-3 and J is TRBJ2-3, with 9 bases aligning to TRBD2. The CDR3 totals 15 residues. CDR1 and CDR2 from the germline V gene are ENHRY and SYGVKD. The junction had 7 bases not matched to a gene; V was cut back by 5 bases and J by 4 bases. The CDR3 is CAISRLAGQADTQYF. The CDR3 nucleotides read TGTGCCATCAGTAGGCTAGCGGGACAAGCAGATACGCAGTATTTT.